This T cell receptor (beta chain) stems from a study of blood T cell repertoires in COVID-19. Across the whole study: COVID-19 samples, acute and convalescent, were from the United States, Italy and Spain. In each case, the material was cDNA or gDNA derived from T cells, B-cell-depleted T cells, or PBMCs.

Cohorts were based on clinical histories the participants reported. Recovery meant two consecutive negative NP/OP PCR tests, professional clearance, or resolved symptoms. Sequenced by immunoSEQ multiplex PCR; TCRdb stores in-frame clones only, minus some. The sample shows around 300,000 clones, approximately 90% of them seen only once. Germline CDR1 reads MNHEY; CDR2 reads SMNVEV (reference sequence). With 4 bases clipped from V and 11 bases from J, the junction kept 17 bases outside the gene matches. The CDR3 spans 16 residues. Specimen: PBMCs or T cells enriched from blood (not recorded which). The V and J genes are TRBV27 and TRBJ2-3, with 8 bases that match TRBD2. This sequence originates from a woman in her forties or fifties who had recovered from COVID-19. The CDR3 region is CASSSKLREGSPMQYF. The CDR3 bases are TGTGCCAGCAGTTCCAAACTCCGGGAGGGCAGCCCAATGCAGTATTTT.